The rows below give T cell receptor beta chains drawn from one sample of a study of regulatory T cells in long-lasting Graves disease. Using its own MiXCR run on the multiplex PCR reads, TCRdb lists one record per CDR3 protein. The table includes 390,000 or so distinct CDR3 sequences, around 11% detected once. These data also formed part of another study, on T cells in Graves' hyperthyroidism and ophthalmopathy.

Sample: peripheral blood mononuclear cells (PBMCs), taken at new diagnosis, from a patient treated with antithyroid drugs. Receptor source: a woman younger than 30 with Graves disease. Both conserved end residues are part of each CDR3. D genes are given only for firm matches. The size entry gives once, few or many counts, or a class when the clone is expanded.

v_call,d_call,clone_size,j_call,cdr3_aa,cdr3_nt
TRBV20-1,NA,many,TRBJ2-7,CSATQDTGSYEQYF,TGCAGTGCCACCCAGGACACGGGAAGTTACGAGCAGTACTTC
TRBV7-2,NA,many,TRBJ2-5,CASSLAVALSGSQYF,TGTGCCAGCAGCTTAGCGGTGGCCCTCAGTGGTAGCCAGTACTTC
TRBV2,TRBD1,many,TRBJ2-1,CASSDGDRVNEQFF,TGTGCCAGCAGTGATGGGGACAGAGTCAATGAGCAGTTCTTC
TRBV12-3/TRBV12-4,NA,few,TRBJ1-2,CASSYWANGYTF,TGTGCCAGCAGTTATTGGGCAAATGGCTACACCTTC
TRBV19,NA,many,TRBJ1-5,CASVWRDSSNQPQHF,TGTGCCAGTGTTTGGAGGGATTCGAGCAATCAGCCCCAGCATTTT
TRBV24-1,TRBD2,many,TRBJ2-1,CATSDSRGRGYNEQFF,TGTGCCACCAGTGATTCTCGCGGGAGAGGATACAATGAGCAGTTCTTC
TRBV12-3/TRBV12-4,NA,many,TRBJ2-1,CASSLFIYEQFF,TGTGCCAGCAGTTTATTCATCTATGAGCAGTTCTTC
TRBV5-1,NA,few,TRBJ2-5,CASSWETGTQYF,TGCGCCAGCAGCTGGGAGACCGGGACCCAGTACTTC
TRBV7-9,NA,many,TRBJ2-1,CASSLIWGTQKLGSSYNEQFF,TGTGCCAGCAGCTTAATTTGGGGGACGCAAAAACTAGGGTCCTCCTACAATGAGCAGTTCTTC
TRBV5-1,NA,few,TRBJ2-5,CASSSGLVQETQYF,TGCGCCAGCAGCTCCGGACTGGTCCAAGAGACCCAGTACTTC
TRBV13,TRBD2,many,TRBJ2-1,CASSRDSGRFNEQFF,TGTGCCAGCAGCCGCGATAGCGGGAGGTTTAATGAGCAGTTCTTC
TRBV20-1,NA,many,TRBJ1-5,CSAGGRRYQPQHF,TGCAGTGCTGGGGGGCGCCGATATCAGCCCCAGCATTTT